The T cell receptor (beta chain) under discussion was sequenced for a study of OX40 agonist ivuxolimab in advanced cancers. General study points: At 0.1 to 3.0 mg/kg, clonal expansion of CD4+ and CD8+ blood T cells had occurred by week 6.

CDR3 length equals 16 residues. The J segment lost 4 bases and the V segment lost 5 bases, leaving 8 bases of the junction unmatched. Looked up from germline, CDR1 is MDHEN and CDR2 is SYDVKM. Concerning this clone itself: The antigen is not known.

Method: immunoSEQ multiplex PCR; TCRdb's copy keeps in-frame clones and lacks some. Of about 110,000 clones in the sample, roughly nine tenths were seen once. The sample here was CD4+ or CD8+ T cells sorted from blood, taken in a trial of the OX40 agonist ivuxolimab. V is TRBV28 and J is TRBJ2-3; 11 bases match TRBD2. The clonotype comes from an adult with an advanced solid tumor such as melanoma, head and neck, liver or kidney cancer. CDR3 in DNA: TGTGCCAGCAGTCCAATAGCGGGAGGGGTCGCAGATACGCAGTATTTT. Translating gives CASSPIAGGVADTQYF.